This T cell receptor (beta chain) emerged from a study of T cell responses to AZD1222 COVID-19 vaccine. To note about this clone: As yet, its antigen is unknown.

Clones were read by immunoSEQ multiplex PCR, and TCRdb kept only the in-frame ones, dropping some. The table records 110,000 to 150,000 clones, 93% of them present only once. Whole-study results and caveats: Baseline seropositivity characterized only a handful of AZD1222 recipients. At 160-218 and 743-854, vaccine-associated CD4 TCRs were dominant, and they spanned spike. In a largely white British group with more females than males, clonal diversity was possibly underestimated.

Germline V lookup: CDR1 SGHRS, CDR2 YFSETQ. CDR3 length: 15 amino acids. With V trimmed by 4 bases and J by 4 bases, 4 bases remained unmatched. Sequences were derived from peripheral blood, sampled on day 0 of AZD1222 vaccination. The chain is built from TRBV5-1 and TRBJ2-1, with 11 nucleotides matching TRBD2. This sequence originates from an adult in good health. CDR3 nucleotides: TGCGCCAGCAGCGTTACTAGCGGGAGTTACAATGAGCAGTTCTTC. This encodes CASSVTSGSYNEQFF.